The 15 T cell receptor beta chains below all came from one sample that was sequenced in a study of long-term antiretroviral therapy in people with HIV. Survey level was the resolution at which the v3.0 immunoSEQ assay ran. Measured with immunoSEQ multiplex PCR; TCRdb has only the in-frame clones, and not every one. The sample shows almost 30,000 clones, 93% of them seen only once. The sample here was unsorted PBMCs, taken roughly 6.3 years after starting antiretroviral therapy. Receptor source: a woman aged 35 to 49 with HIV.

This clone was counted a single time. The V gene is TRBV7-9, the J gene TRBJ1-1; 7 nucleotides line up with TRBD1. This CDR3 comprises 12 residues. CDR1 is SEHNR, CDR2 FQNEAQ, per germline (reference sequence). V was pared by 5 bases and J by 7 bases, with 4 bases of the junction left unmatched. The CDR3 spells CASSRTGIEAFF. The CDR3 bases are TGTGCCAGCAGCCGGACAGGAATTGAAGCTTTCTTT.

The genes are TRBV7-3 and TRBJ2-3; no clear D gene. The CDR3 covers 15 residues. The ends were cut back, 0 bases at V and 2 bases at J, with 9 bases in the middle. Germline assignment: CDR1 SGHTA and CDR2 FQGTGA. The CDR3: CASSLTGQHTDTQYF. As DNA, the CDR3 is TGTGCCAGCAGCTTAACGGGCCAGCACACAGATACGCAGTATTTT.

The chain uses TRBV30 and TRBJ2-5; no clear D. Per germline, CDR1 GTSNPN and CDR2 SVGIG (reference sequence). CDR3 length: 13 residues. V lost 3 bases to trimming and J lost 0 bases, with 8 bases between them. As DNA, the CDR3 is TGTGCCTGGAGACGTGGGGACCAAGAGACCCAGTACTTC. This translates into CAWRRGDQETQYF.

The rearrangement links TRBV9 to TRBJ2-3; D gene unclear. This CDR3 contains 14 residues. CDR1 SGDLS and CDR2 YYNGEE come from the germline V gene. V lost 6 bases and J 4 bases, leaving 15 bases between the germline ends. The CDR3 protein is CASTKEERADTQYF. The CDR3 DNA sequence: TGTGCCAGCACCAAAGAGGAACGAGCAGATACGCAGTATTTT.

This sequence joins TRBV30 and TRBJ1-4; the D is unclear. The CDR3 totals 11 residues. V lost 0 bases and J 8 bases, leaving 4 bases between the germline ends. The germline gives CDR1 GTSNPN, CDR2 SVGIG (reference sequence). As DNA, the CDR3 is TGTGCCTGGAGTGTGGGGGAAAAACTGTTTTTT. Translation: CAWSVGEKLFF.

In its sample, this clone was seen once. The chain couples TRBV6-5 to TRBJ2-1; TRBD2 matches 11 bases. This CDR3 comprises 15 residues. J lost 8 bases, V lost 7 bases, and 10 bases had no gene match. Germline lookup yields CDR1 MNHEY and CDR2 SVGAGI. The CDR3 region has the DNA TGTGCCAGCACCATAGCGGGGGGGCCCCTTCATGAGCAGTTCTTC. Its protein is CASTIAGGPLHEQFF.

V is TRBV29-1 and J is TRBJ2-5; D is uncertain. Germline CDR1 is SQVTM and CDR2 is ANQGSEA. Trimming stripped 0 bases from V and 5 bases from J, with 4 bases between. This CDR3 has 11 amino acids. This CDR3 reads CSVEEGETQYF. The DNA for the CDR3 is TGCAGCGTTGAAGAAGGGGAGACCCAGTACTTC. Combining the CDR3 with reference TRBV29-1 and TRBJ2-5 gives the whole variable domain SAVISQKPSRDICQRGTSLTIQCQVDSQVTMMFWYRQQPGQSLTLIATANQGSEATYESGFVIDKFPISRPNLTFSTLTVSNMSPEDSSIYLCSVEEGETQYFGPGTRLLVL.

The genes are TRBV6-1 and TRBJ1-5; D is perhaps TRBD1 (5 bases). V was shortened by 8 bases and J by 5 bases, with 16 bases between the two germline ends. Germline loops: CDR1 MNHNS, CDR2 SASEGT. The CDR3 covers 14 residues. The CDR3 loop is CASRGDPGHQPQHF. CDR3 coding DNA: TGTGCCAGCCGAGGGGACCCCGGGCATCAGCCCCAGCATTTT.

The chain links TRBV5-1 to TRBJ2-7, with D maybe TRBD1 (6 bases). The CDR3 consists of 12 residues. Germline CDR1 reads SGHRS; CDR2 reads YFSETQ. The germline V and J ends were trimmed by 2 bases and 3 bases, with 6 bases remaining between them. The CDR3 region is CASSLQGYEQYF. Written as DNA, the CDR3 is TGCGCCAGCAGCTTACAGGGCTACGAGCAGTACTTC. Filled out from reference TRBV5-1 and TRBJ2-7, the complete variable domain reads KAGVTQTPRYLIKTRGQQVTLSCSPISGHRSVSWYQQTPGQGLQFLFEYFSETQRNKGNFPGRFSGRQFSNSRSEMNVSTLELGDSALYLCASSLQGYEQYFGPGTRLTVT.

This clone has only one observation. The chain has TRBV7-9 and TRBJ1-2; no definite D call. The V end was cut by 1 base, the J end by 2 bases, with 11 bases between. CDR3 length: 15 residues. Germline CDR1 reads SEHNR; CDR2 reads FQNEAQ (reference sequence). The CDR3, as DNA: TGTGCCAGCAGCTTAGGTATGGCAGCAAACTATGGCTACACCTTC. It specifies CASSLGMAANYGYTF.

The CDR3 spells CASSDRGGSNYGYTF. The DNA of the CDR3 is TGTGCCAGCAGTGATAGGGGGGGCTCTAACTATGGCTACACCTTC. The chain is built from TRBV2 and TRBJ1-2, with D possibly being TRBD1 (6 bases). This CDR3 spans 15 amino acids. The germline V and J ends were trimmed by 3 bases and 0 bases, with 11 bases remaining between them. CDR1 and CDR2 (germline): SNHLY, FYNNEI.

The chain has TRBV5-1 and TRBJ2-3; D might be TRBD1 (6 bases). The CDR3 consists of 14 residues. Germline V lookup: CDR1 SGHRS, CDR2 YFSETQ. Trimming pared 5 bases from V and 2 bases from J, leaving 12 bases between. CDR3: CASRTGQPTDTQYF. In DNA form, the CDR3 reads TGCGCCAGCAGGACAGGACAGCCCACAGATACGCAGTATTTT.

In this sample, this clone turned up once. This chain links TRBV5-1 with TRBJ2-5; TRBD2 matches 13 bases. This CDR3 has 18 residues. J was trimmed by 1 base and V by 0 bases; bases with no gene match: 6. Germline assignment: CDR1 SGHRS and CDR2 YFSETQ. CDR3 coding DNA: TGCGCCAGCAGCTTGGAGGGACTAGCGGGGACAGCCCAAGAGACCCAGTACTTC. It codes for CASSLEGLAGTAQETQYF.

V usage is TRBV7-8 and J usage is TRBJ2-1, with D hard to call. From germline, CDR1 is SGHVS and CDR2 FQNEAQ. The V end was cut by 1 base, the J end by 9 bases, with 1 base between. The CDR3 runs to 10 residues. As DNA, the CDR3 is TGTGCCAGCAGCTTAGGTGAGCAGTTCTTC. It is translated as CASSLGEQFF.

Comment on this clone: Because the CDR3's place on the DNA is in doubt, the DNA is left out and the CDR3 is given as listed by TCRdb. This chain joins TRBV6-1 and TRBJ2-1; the tabulated D call, TRBD1, remains unverified against the DNA. Germline CDR1 and CDR2: MNHNS and SASEGT. The CDR3 spans 18 amino acids, including both terminal residues. The CDR3 sequence is CASSEADYVAGGNTPGFF.